This is a list of T cell receptor beta chains from one sample in a study of OX40 agonist ivuxolimab in advanced cancers. Sequencing was performed with immunoSEQ multiplex PCR; in TCRdb, only in-frame clones are kept and a portion is missing. The sample records about 67,000 clones, approximately 81% being singletons. The sample here was CD4+ or CD8+ T cells sorted from blood, taken in a trial of the OX40 agonist ivuxolimab. The receptors shown here come from an adult with an advanced solid tumor such as melanoma, head and neck, liver or kidney cancer. Each CDR3 is given with its conserved first and last residue. The D gene is left open where the match is weak. Some rows have no size entry. The others give once, few or many, or a class for an expanded clone.

CDR3 length	clone size	D gene	J gene	V gene	CDR3 DNA	CDR3 protein
15	NA	TRBD1	TRBJ2-2	TRBV28	TGTGCCAGCAAACCGGGACAGGGTTACACCGGGGAGCTGTTTTTT	CASKPGQGYTGELFF
17	NA	NA	TRBJ2-7	TRBV21-1	TGTGCCAGCAGCAAAGTCTCGGTAGGGCACACATCCTACGAGCAGTACTTC	CASSKVSVGHTSYEQYF
13	NA	NA	TRBJ1-5	TRBV18	TGTGCCACCACCCTTGATAGCAATCAGCCCCAGCATTTT	CATTLDSNQPQHF
13	NA	NA	TRBJ1-2	TRBV19	TGTGCCAGTAGTATTGGGTCCGGTTATGGCTACACCTTC	CASSIGSGYGYTF
14	NA	NA	TRBJ2-3	TRBV5-1	TGCGCCAGCAGCTTGTCGGGGCATGCAGATACGCAGTATTTT	CASSLSGHADTQYF
13	NA	NA	TRBJ1-1	TRBV4-1	TGCGCCAGCAGCCAGCTTAATCCATTTAAAGCTTTCTTT	CASSQLNPFKAFF
16	NA	NA	TRBJ2-6	TRBV6-1	TGTGCCAGCAGTGAAGGGTCTGCCTCTGGGGCCAACGTCCTGACTTTC	CASSEGSASGANVLTF
14	NA	NA	TRBJ2-1	TRBV7-9	TGTGCCAGCAGCTTTTCCGGGCCCAGCAATGAGCAGTTCTTC	CASSFSGPSNEQFF
14	NA	NA	TRBJ1-5	TRBV10-3	TGTGCCACCCGGGACTCCGGGGATAATCAGCCCCAGCATTTT	CATRDSGDNQPQHF
14	few	TRBD1	TRBJ1-4	TRBV7-2	TGTGCCAGCGGCCGGGGAGGGGGCAGTGAAAAACTGTTTTTT	CASGRGGGSEKLFF
18	NA	TRBD2	TRBJ2-5	TRBV5-4	TGTGCCAGCAGCCCGGGACTAGCGGGAGGGCCCGCCGGAGGGACCCAGTACTTC	CASSPGLAGGPAGGTQYF
15	NA	NA	TRBJ2-1	TRBV29-1	TGCAGCGTTGAAGAAATGCAGACGGGCTACAATGAGCAGTTCTTC	CSVEEMQTGYNEQFF
14	NA	NA	TRBJ2-5	TRBV4-1	TGCGCCAGCAGCCAAGAGCGGGGAGGAGAGACCCAGTACTTC	CASSQERGGETQYF
14	NA	NA	TRBJ2-4	TRBV6-1	TGTGCCAGCACTGTGGGGCTAGCCAAAAACATTCAGTACTTC	CASTVGLAKNIQYF
14	NA	NA	TRBJ2-7	TRBV5-1	TGCGCCAGCAGCTTAGGGTACAGCCTCTACGAGCAGTACTTC	CASSLGYSLYEQYF
13	NA	NA	TRBJ1-1	TRBV6-1	TGTGCCAGCAGTGAACAGGGCCCCACTGAAGCTTTCTTT	CASSEQGPTEAFF
16	NA	TRBD2	TRBJ2-1	TRBV4-2	TGTGCCAGCAGCCATGCTAGCGGGAGGGCCCGGGATGAGCAGTTCTTC	CASSHASGRARDEQFF
14	NA	TRBD1	TRBJ1-2	TRBV5-4	TGTGCCAGCAGCGGGGACAGAGCAACGTATGGCTACACCTTC	CASSGDRATYGYTF
14	many	NA	TRBJ2-1	TRBV28	TGTGCCAGCAGCCCCGGGACACACTACAATGAGCAGTTCTTC	CASSPGTHYNEQFF
15	few	NA	TRBJ2-1	TRBV5-1	TGCGCCAGCAGCTTGGCGAGGACAAAAGGGAATGAGCAGTTCTTC	CASSLARTKGNEQFF
16	NA	TRBD2	TRBJ2-3	TRBV29-1	TGCAGCGTTGAGGCGACTAGCGGGGGACTAAGGGATACGCAGTATTTT	CSVEATSGGLRDTQYF
15	NA	NA	TRBJ2-5	TRBV5-4	TGTGCCAGCAGCTTTTATTTGGGACGCCAAGAGACCCAGTACTTC	CASSFYLGRQETQYF
12	NA	NA	TRBJ2-1	TRBV11-2	TGTGCCAGCAGCACTAGTTTCGATGAGCAGTTCTTC	CASSTSFDEQFF
16	NA	NA	TRBJ2-3	TRBV7-2	TGTGCCAGCAGCTTTCGGACAGGAGGGCCCACAGATACGCAGTATTTT	CASSFRTGGPTDTQYF
13	NA	TRBD1	TRBJ2-1	TRBV5-4	TGTGCCAGCAGTTCGACAGGGAGAGCTGAGCAGTTCTTC	CASSSTGRAEQFF
14	NA	TRBD1	TRBJ1-1	TRBV27	TGTGCCAGCAGTCCCCTCCGGGACAGGGCGGTCGCTTTCTTT	CASSPLRDRAVAFF
12	NA	NA	TRBJ1-2	TRBV30	TGTGCCTGGAGTCAGGACGACTCCGGGTACACCTTC	CAWSQDDSGYTF
15	NA	TRBD2	TRBJ2-1	TRBV10-3	TGTGCCATCAGTGACCGACTAGCGGGAGACAATGAGCAGTTCTTC	CAISDRLAGDNEQFF
18	NA	TRBD2	TRBJ2-2	TRBV19	TGTGCCAGTAGTCCACCGACTAGCGGGAGGCCGAACACCGGGGAGCTGTTTTTT	CASSPPTSGRPNTGELFF
18	NA	TRBD2	TRBJ2-2	TRBV5-1	TGCGCCAGCACCTCGCGCCCTACTAGCGGGGGGATCACCGGGGAGCTGTTTTTT	CASTSRPTSGGITGELFF
14	NA	TRBD1	TRBJ1-2	TRBV15	TGTGCCACCAGGGGACAGGGAGGGACGGAGGGCTACACCTTC	CATRGQGGTEGYTF
15	NA	NA	TRBJ1-3	TRBV5-1	TGCGCCAGCAGCTTGGGGGGGAACTCTGGAAACACCATATATTTT	CASSLGGNSGNTIYF
16	NA	NA	TRBJ2-5	TRBV5-7	TGTGCCAGCAGCTTGGGGGGGCGCAGACTCGAAGAGACCCAGTACTTC	CASSLGGRRLEETQYF
12	NA	NA	TRBJ1-5	TRBV6-1	TGTGCCAGCAGTGAAGTCGCTCAGCCCCAGCATTTT	CASSEVAQPQHF